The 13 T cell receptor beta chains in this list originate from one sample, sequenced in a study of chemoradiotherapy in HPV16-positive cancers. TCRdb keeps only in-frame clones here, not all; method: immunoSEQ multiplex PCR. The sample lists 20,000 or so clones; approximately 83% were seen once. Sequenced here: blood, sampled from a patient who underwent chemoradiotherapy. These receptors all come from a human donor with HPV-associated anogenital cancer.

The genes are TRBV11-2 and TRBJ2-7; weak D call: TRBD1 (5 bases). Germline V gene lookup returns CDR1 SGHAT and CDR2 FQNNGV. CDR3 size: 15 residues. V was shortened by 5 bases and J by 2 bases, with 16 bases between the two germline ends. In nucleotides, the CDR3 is TGTGCCAGCAGCCCTACTCAGGGTTTCCCCTACGAGCAGTACTTC. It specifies CASSPTQGFPYEQYF.

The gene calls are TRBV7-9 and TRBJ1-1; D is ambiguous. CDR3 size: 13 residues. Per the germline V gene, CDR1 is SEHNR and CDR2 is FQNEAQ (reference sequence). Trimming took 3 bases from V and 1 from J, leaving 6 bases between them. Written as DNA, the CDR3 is TGTGCCAGCAGCTTTCCCGCGAACACTGAAGCTTTCTTT. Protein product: CASSFPANTEAFF. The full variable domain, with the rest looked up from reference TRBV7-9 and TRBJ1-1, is DTGVSQNPRHKITKRGQNVTFRCDPISEHNRLYWYRQTLGQGPEFLTYFQNEAQLEKSRLLSDRFSAERPKGSFSTLEIQRTEQGDSAMYLCASSFPANTEAFFGQGTRLTVV.

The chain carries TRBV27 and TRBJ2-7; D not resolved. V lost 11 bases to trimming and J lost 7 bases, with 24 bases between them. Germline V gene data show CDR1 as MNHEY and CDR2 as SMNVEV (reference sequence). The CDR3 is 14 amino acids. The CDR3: CAARPGQSQREQYF. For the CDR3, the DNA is TGTGCCGCGCGCCCTGGGCAGTCTCAAAGGGAGCAGTACTTC.

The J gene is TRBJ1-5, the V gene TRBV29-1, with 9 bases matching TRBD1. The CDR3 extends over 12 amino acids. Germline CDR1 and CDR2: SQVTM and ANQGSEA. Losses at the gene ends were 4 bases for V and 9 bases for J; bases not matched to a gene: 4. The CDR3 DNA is TGCAGCGTTGGGGACAGGGCAGGGCCCCAGCATTTT. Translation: CSVGDRAGPQHF.

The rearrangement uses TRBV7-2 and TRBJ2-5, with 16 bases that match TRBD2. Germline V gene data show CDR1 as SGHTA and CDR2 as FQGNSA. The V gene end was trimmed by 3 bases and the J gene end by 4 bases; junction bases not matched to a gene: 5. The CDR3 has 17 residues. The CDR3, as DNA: TGTGCCAGCAGCTTCCCGGGACTAGCGGGAGGGGCAGAGACCCAGTACTTC. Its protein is CASSFPGLAGGAETQYF.

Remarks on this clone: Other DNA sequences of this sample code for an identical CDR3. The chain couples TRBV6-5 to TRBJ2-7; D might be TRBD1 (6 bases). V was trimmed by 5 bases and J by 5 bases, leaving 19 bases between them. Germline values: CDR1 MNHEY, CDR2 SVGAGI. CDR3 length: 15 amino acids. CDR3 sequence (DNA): TGTGCCAGCAGTAATACCAGGGGACGGTTAGACGAGCAGTACTTC. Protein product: CASSNTRGRLDEQYF.

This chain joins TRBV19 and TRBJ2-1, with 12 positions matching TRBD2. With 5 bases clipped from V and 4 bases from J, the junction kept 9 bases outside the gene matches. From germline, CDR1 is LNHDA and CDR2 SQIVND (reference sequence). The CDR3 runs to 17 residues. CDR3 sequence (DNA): TGTGCCAGTAGTCCCCTCCTGACTAGCGGGAGATACAATGAGCAGTTCTTC. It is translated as CASSPLLTSGRYNEQFF.

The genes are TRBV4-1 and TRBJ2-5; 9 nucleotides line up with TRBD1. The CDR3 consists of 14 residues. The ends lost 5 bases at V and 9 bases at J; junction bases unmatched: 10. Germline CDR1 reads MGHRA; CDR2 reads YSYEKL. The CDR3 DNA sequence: TGCGCCAGCAGCGAGACAGGGGGGGGAAGCCCCCAGTACTTC. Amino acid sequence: CASSETGGGSPQYF.

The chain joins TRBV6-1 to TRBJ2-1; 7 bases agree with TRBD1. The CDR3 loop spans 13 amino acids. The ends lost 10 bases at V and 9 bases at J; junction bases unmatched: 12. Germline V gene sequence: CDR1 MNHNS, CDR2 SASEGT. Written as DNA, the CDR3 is TGTGCCACCAAGCCCCAGGGGGTCGGTGAGCAGTTCTTC. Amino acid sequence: CATKPQGVGEQFF.

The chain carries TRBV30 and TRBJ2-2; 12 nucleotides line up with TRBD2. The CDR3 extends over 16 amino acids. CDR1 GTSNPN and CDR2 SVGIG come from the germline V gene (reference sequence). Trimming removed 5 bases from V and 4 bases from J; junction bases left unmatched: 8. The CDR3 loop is CAWAVGLAGLTGELFF. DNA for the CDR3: TGTGCCTGGGCCGTGGGACTAGCGGGTCTCACCGGGGAGCTGTTTTTT.

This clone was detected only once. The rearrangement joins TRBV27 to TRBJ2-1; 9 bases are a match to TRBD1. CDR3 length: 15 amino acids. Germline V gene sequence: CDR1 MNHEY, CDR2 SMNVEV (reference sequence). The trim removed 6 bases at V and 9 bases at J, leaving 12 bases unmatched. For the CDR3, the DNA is TGTGCCAGCAGCTCCTACTACACAGGGGGCGGTGAGCAGTTCTTC. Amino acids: CASSSYYTGGGEQFF.

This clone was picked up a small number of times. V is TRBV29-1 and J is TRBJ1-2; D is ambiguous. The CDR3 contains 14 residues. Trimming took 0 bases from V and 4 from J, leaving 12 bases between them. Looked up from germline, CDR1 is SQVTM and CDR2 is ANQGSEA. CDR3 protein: CSVEDPNRAYGYTF. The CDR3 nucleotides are TGCAGCGTTGAAGATCCAAACCGCGCCTATGGCTACACCTTC.

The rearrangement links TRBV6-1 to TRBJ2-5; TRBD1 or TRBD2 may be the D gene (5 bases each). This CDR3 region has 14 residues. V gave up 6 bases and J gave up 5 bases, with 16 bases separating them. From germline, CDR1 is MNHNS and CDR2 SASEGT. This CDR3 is CASRSGTAAETQYF. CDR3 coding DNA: TGTGCCAGCAGGTCCGGGACGGCGGCGGAGACCCAGTACTTC.